Below, one TCR beta chain is given with its context. This entry is derived from a study of cytomegalovirus exposure and HLA in healthy donors. 60 Vbeta and 13 Jbeta primers were used in PCR. Sequencing was performed with immunoSEQ multiplex PCR; in TCRdb, only in-frame clones are kept and a portion is missing. This sample carries 210,000 or so clones, more than 60% of them seen once, and the ten largest clones take roughly a sixth. The length of the CDR3 is 14 residues. The junction had 8 bases not matched to a gene; V was cut back by 5 bases and J by 4 bases. Per germline, CDR1 SGHNT and CDR2 YYREEE (reference sequence).

The V gene is TRBV5-4, the J gene TRBJ2-5; 7 nucleotides line up with TRBD1. The TCR comes from a man aged 40-55 years in good health and CMV-seronegative. Sequencing was done on a sample of PBMCs. The CDR3 loop reads CASSPRAGGETQYF. Here the CDR3 DNA reads TGTGCCAGCAGTCCCAGGGCAGGGGGAGAGACCCAGTACTTC. Looking up the rest from reference TRBV5-4 and TRBJ2-5 gives the full variable domain: ETGVTQSPTHLIKTRGQQVTLRCSSQSGHNTVSWYQQALGQGPQFIFQYYREEENGRGNFPPRFSGLQFPNYSSELNVNALELDDSALYLCASSPRAGGETQYFGPGTRLLVL.